This T cell receptor beta chain is from a study of T cell repertoires in cytomegalovirus infection. The CDR3 sequence is 15 residues long. V shed 3 bases, J shed 7 bases, and the junction held 9 bases outside the gene matches. Germline V CDR1 and CDR2: SEHNR, FQNEAQ (reference sequence). TCRdb recomputed calls from the reads with MiXCR, one row per CDR3 protein. The data show around 230,000 distinct CDR3 sequences, about 39% seen once. This clonotype appeared a few times. Its specificity is unknown. This sample comprised CD8+ T cells from cultured PBMCs, obtained from culture after CMV antigen stimulation. The TCR sequence derives from a human donor in good health (CMV status not recorded). Some clones in this sample may be carry-over from other donors' samples. This chain connects TRBV7-9 to TRBJ2-1; 7 nucleotides match TRBD2. The CDR3 is CASSLGGRARNEQFF. In nucleotides, the CDR3 is TGTGCCAGCAGCTTGGGGGGGAGGGCCAGAAATGAGCAGTTCTTC.